These 17 T cell receptor beta chains came from one sample sequenced in a study of T-cell memory formation after mild COVID-19. TCRdb re-analysed the 5' RACE reads in MiXCR, keeping a single row per CDR3 protein. The table includes roughly 280,000 distinct CDR3 sequences, roughly 8% detected once. What was sequenced was PBMCs or a T cell subset sorted from them (not recorded which). These receptors originate from a man aged 18-30 years who had mild COVID-19 (a few samples of this study predate the infection). Cell type and time point are not known.

The sample holds a few counts of this clonotype. The J gene is TRBJ2-1, the V gene TRBV9, with 9 positions matching TRBD2. The V gene's germline CDR1 is SGDLS and CDR2 YYNGEE. The CDR3 spans 14 residues. The V gene end was trimmed by 7 bases and the J gene end by 2 bases; junction bases not matched to a gene: 4. The CDR3 nucleotides are TGTGCCAGCGGAGCGGGGGGTGCCTACAATGAGCAGTTCTTC. Translated: CASGAGGAYNEQFF.

The chain uses TRBV6-2 or TRBV6-3 and TRBJ2-3; D is uncertain. V shed 7 bases and J shed 5 bases, with 10 bases lying between them. CDR3 size: 12 residues. CDR1 and CDR2 from the germline V gene are MNHEY and SVGEGT. The CDR3, as DNA: TGTGCCAGCATCACGAAAGAAGATACGCAGTATTTT. It encodes CASITKEDTQYF.

This clonotype appeared many times. The rearrangement uses TRBV5-1 and TRBJ2-2, with TRBD2 matching over 8 bases. V was clipped by 6 bases and J by 1 base; unmatched bases: 2. Germline V lookup: CDR1 SGHRS, CDR2 YFSETQ. The CDR3 contains 14 residues. The CDR3 loop is CASTGTRNTGELFF. For the CDR3, the DNA is TGCGCCAGCACCGGGACTAGGAACACCGGGGAGCTGTTTTTT.

There are many counts of this clonotype. The chain couples TRBV20-1 to TRBJ2-2; 8 bases are a match to TRBD2. This CDR3 is 14 amino acids long. CDR1 is DFQATT and CDR2 is SNEGSKA in the germline V gene (reference sequence). The trim removed 2 bases at V and 3 bases at J, leaving 2 bases unmatched. The CDR3 sequence: CSARSSGDTGELFF. In nucleotides, the CDR3 is TGCAGTGCTAGAAGTAGCGGGGACACCGGGGAGCTGTTTTTT.

The chain carries TRBV11-2 and TRBJ2-1; D possibly corresponds to TRBD2 (5 bases). CDR3 length: 17 residues. Trimming removed 5 bases at V and 0 bases at J, with 17 bases between. Germline-derived CDR1 and CDR2 are SGHAT and FQNNGV. CDR3 loop: CASSSVFGGSSYNEQFF. DNA for the CDR3: TGTGCCAGCAGCAGTGTTTTTGGTGGGAGCTCCTACAATGAGCAGTTCTTC.

Only a few counts were recorded for this clonotype. This rearrangement joins TRBV5-5 to TRBJ2-6; D is unclear. The germline CDR1 and CDR2 sequences are SGHKS and YYEKEE (reference sequence). V dropped 0 bases and J dropped 3 bases, with 13 bases sitting between them. The CDR3 is 17 residues long. As DNA, the CDR3 is TGTGCCAGCAGCTTGGCGGGCAGCCCCCGTGGGGCCAACGTCCTGACTTTC. Translated, it gives CASSLAGSPRGANVLTF.

The chain combines TRBV15 with TRBJ2-1; 9 bases agree with TRBD2. V lost 3 bases and J lost 8; bases outside the gene matches: 8. Germline V CDR1 and CDR2: LNHNV, YYDKDF (reference sequence). This CDR3 has 15 amino acids. CDR3 protein: CATSSLWGLAYEQFF. The CDR3 DNA is TGTGCCACCAGCAGCTTGTGGGGACTAGCCTATGAGCAGTTCTTC.

This clonotype has at least ten counts. This rearrangement joins TRBV7-3 to TRBJ2-1; 15 bases are a match to TRBD2. The CDR3 totals 14 residues. From germline, CDR1 is SGHTA and CDR2 FQGTGA. V lost 3 bases and J lost 12; bases outside the gene matches: 3. The CDR3 coding sequence is TGTGCCAGCAGCTTCGGGACTAGCGGGGGGACGCAGTTCTTC. Its translation: CASSFGTSGGTQFF.

To note about this clonotype: A much larger clone sits a single nucleotide away, making a read error possible. The chain couples TRBV27 to TRBJ2-2, with 10 bases matching TRBD2. CDR3 length equals 15 residues. Germline V gene data show CDR1 as MNHEY and CDR2 as SMNVEV (reference sequence). The chain's CDR3 is CASSSLAGNTGKLFF. The CDR3 coding sequence is TGTGCCAGCAGTTCACTAGCGGGAAACACCGGGAAGCTGTTTTTT.

A few counts support this clonotype. The chain joins TRBV27 to TRBJ1-1; 10 nucleotides agree with TRBD1. Trimming at V came to 6 bases and at J to 7 bases, leaving 5 bases not matched to a gene. Germline V CDR1 and CDR2: MNHEY, SMNVEV (reference sequence). This CDR3 comprises 13 residues. The CDR3 reads CASRRTGGSEAFF. The CDR3 region has the DNA TGTGCCAGCAGACGGACAGGGGGTAGTGAAGCTTTCTTT.

This clonotype was recorded at least ten times. The V call is TRBV20-1, the J call TRBJ2-3, with 7 bases identical to TRBD2. J gave up 0 bases and V 5 bases, and 2 bases lay outside the gene matches. Germline assignment: CDR1 DFQATT and CDR2 SNEGSKA (reference sequence). The CDR3 consists of 13 residues. The CDR3 DNA is TGCAGTGCTGGCGGGGGAAGCACAGATACGCAGTATTTT. It yields the protein CSAGGGSTDTQYF.

The V call is TRBV28, the J call TRBJ2-2; D is possibly TRBD1 (6 bases). The CDR3 has 15 amino acids. V lost 7 bases to trimming and J lost 0 bases, with 12 bases between them. The germline gives CDR1 MDHEN, CDR2 SYDVKM. The CDR3 DNA reads TGTGCCAGCACCTGGACAGTTGCGAACACCGGGGAGCTGTTTTTT. Translating it yields CASTWTVANTGELFF.

The J gene is TRBJ2-3, the V gene TRBV7-9; D remains unclear. The germline V gene encodes CDR1 SEHNR and CDR2 FQNEAQ (reference sequence). Trimming cost V 3 bases and J 4 bases, with 14 bases left between them. CDR3 length: 15 residues. The CDR3 loop reads CASSFLGSRSDTQYF. The CDR3 nucleotides read TGTGCCAGCAGCTTCCTGGGATCGCGATCAGATACGCAGTATTTT.

This clonotype came up a few times. This chain connects TRBV27 to TRBJ2-3; 11 nucleotides line up with TRBD2. V gave up 3 bases and J gave up 8 bases; unmatched junction bases: 7. Germline CDR1 reads MNHEY; CDR2 reads SMNVEV (reference sequence). There are 15 residues in the CDR3. The CDR3 DNA is TGTGCCAGCAGTTTCGGGCTAGCGGGGGGTACTACGCAGTATTTT. It codes for CASSFGLAGGTTQYF.

This clonotype has just a few counts. This chain connects TRBV6-5 to TRBJ2-7; 9 bases match TRBD1. V trimming: 0 bases; J trimming: 4 bases; junction bases outside the gene matches: 7. This CDR3 has 16 residues. CDR1 is MNHEY, CDR2 SVGAGI, per germline. CDR3 DNA: TGTGCCAGCAGTTACTCGGAGTGGACAGGGGTTTACGAGCAGTACTTC. Protein product: CASSYSEWTGVYEQYF.

V is TRBV11-1 and J is TRBJ2-3; D is unresolved. The CDR3 has 15 amino acids. V gave up 5 bases and J gave up 0 bases, with 12 bases separating them. CDR1 and CDR2 (germline): SGHAT, FQDESV (reference sequence). CDR3 in DNA: TGTGCCAGCAGCCTGACGATCACTAGCACAGATACGCAGTATTTT. It encodes CASSLTITSTDTQYF.

The V and J genes are TRBV25-1 and TRBJ2-7; 12 bases line up with TRBD1. Trimming took 3 bases from V and 6 from J; bases not matched to a gene: 3. The CDR3 contains 14 residues. From germline, CDR1 is MGHDK and CDR2 SYGVNS. CDR3 in DNA: TGTGCCAGCAGTGACCGGGACAGGGGGCGCGAGCAGTACTTC. This translates into CASSDRDRGREQYF.